This T cell receptor beta chain was sequenced in a study of neoadjuvant anti-PD-1 for oral cavity cancer. Time point here: after neoadjuvant nivolumab, at surgical resection. Trimming shortened V by 3 bases and J by 2 bases, and 8 bases separated the two germline ends. This CDR3 spans 13 amino acids. Germline assignment: CDR1 SGHNT and CDR2 YENEEA. Repertoires were generated with immunoSEQ multiplex PCR, while TCRdb's copy carries only in-frame clones and drops some. The repertoire holds over 8,000 clones, with around 72% as singletons. The TCR originated in a person aged 35-79 years with oral cavity squamous cell carcinoma. The V call is TRBV11-3, the J call TRBJ2-7, with D uncertain. Sequencing was performed on PBMCs, taken after nivolumab (anti-PD-1) treatment. The CDR3 DNA is TGTGCCAGCAGCTTCGGCAAGACCTACGAGCAGTACTTC. Its translation is CASSFGKTYEQYF.